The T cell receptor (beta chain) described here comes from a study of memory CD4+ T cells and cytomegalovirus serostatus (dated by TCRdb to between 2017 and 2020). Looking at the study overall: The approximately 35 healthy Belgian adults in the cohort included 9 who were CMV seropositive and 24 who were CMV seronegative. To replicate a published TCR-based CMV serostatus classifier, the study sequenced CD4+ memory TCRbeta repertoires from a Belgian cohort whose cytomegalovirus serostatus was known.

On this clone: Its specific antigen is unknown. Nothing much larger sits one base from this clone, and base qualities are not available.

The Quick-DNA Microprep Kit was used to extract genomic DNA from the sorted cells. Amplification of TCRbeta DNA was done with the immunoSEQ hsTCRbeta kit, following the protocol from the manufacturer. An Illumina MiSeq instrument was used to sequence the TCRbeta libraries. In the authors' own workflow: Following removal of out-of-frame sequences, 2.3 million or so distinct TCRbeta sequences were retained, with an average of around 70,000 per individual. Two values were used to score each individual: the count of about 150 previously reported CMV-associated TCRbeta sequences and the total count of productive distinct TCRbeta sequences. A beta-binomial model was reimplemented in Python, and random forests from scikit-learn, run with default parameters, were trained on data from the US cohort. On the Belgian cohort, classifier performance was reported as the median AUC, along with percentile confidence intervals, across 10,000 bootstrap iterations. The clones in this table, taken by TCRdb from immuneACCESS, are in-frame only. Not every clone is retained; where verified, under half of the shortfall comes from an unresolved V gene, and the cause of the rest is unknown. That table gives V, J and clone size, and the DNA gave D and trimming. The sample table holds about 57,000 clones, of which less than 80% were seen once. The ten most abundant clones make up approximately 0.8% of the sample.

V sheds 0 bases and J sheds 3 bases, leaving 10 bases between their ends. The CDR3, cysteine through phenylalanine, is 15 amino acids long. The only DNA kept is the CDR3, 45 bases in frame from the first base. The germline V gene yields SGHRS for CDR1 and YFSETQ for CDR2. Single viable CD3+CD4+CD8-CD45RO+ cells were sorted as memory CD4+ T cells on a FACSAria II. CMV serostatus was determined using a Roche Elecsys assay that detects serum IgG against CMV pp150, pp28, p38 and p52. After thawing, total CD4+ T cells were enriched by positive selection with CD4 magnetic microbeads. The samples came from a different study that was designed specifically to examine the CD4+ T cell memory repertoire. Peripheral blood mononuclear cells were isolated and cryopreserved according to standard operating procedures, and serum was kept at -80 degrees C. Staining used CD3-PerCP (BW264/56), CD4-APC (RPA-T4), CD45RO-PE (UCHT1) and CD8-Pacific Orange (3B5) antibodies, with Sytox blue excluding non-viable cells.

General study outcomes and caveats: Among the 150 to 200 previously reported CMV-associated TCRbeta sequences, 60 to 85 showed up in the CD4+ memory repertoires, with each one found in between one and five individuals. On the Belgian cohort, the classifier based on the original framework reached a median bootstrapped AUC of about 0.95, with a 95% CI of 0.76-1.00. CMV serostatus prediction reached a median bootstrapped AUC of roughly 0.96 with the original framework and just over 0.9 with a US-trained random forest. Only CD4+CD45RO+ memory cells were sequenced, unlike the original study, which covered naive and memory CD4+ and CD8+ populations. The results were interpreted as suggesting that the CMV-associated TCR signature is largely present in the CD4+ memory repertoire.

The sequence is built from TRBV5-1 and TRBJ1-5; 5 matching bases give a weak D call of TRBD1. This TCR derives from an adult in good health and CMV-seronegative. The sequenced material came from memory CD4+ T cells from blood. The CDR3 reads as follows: CASSLAGGINQPQHF. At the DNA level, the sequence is TGCGCCAGCAGCTTGGCGGGGGGTATCAATCAGCCCCAGCATTTT.